This T cell receptor beta chain was sequenced in a study of shared clonotypes between healthy human individuals. Assay used: immunoSEQ multiplex PCR; TCRdb lists only in-frame clones, some missing. The sample carries about 2.4 million clones, 93% recorded once. CDR1 is MNHEY, CDR2 SMNVEV, per germline (reference sequence). V was trimmed by 5 bases and J by 0 bases, leaving 17 bases between them. The CDR3 runs 17 residues. The V gene is TRBV27, the J gene TRBJ1-5; possibly TRBD1 for D (5 bases). The source of this sequence is a man aged 18 to 30 in good health. Some clones in this sample may be carry-over from other donors' samples. The sequencing input was naive CD4+ T cells from PBMCs. Specified subset: CD45RA+ positively selected. In DNA form, the CDR3 reads TGTGCCAGCAGTCCCTCCCGCAGGGCCTATAGCAATCAGCCCCAGCATTTT. Protein sequence: CASSPSRRAYSNQPQHF.